This T cell receptor (beta chain) was captured by sequencing in a study of blood T cells in healthy people across ages. Notes on the study in general: Observed TCR beta diversity showed a strong correlation with the percentage of naive T cells as measured by flow cytometry.

Per sample, a minimum of 6.5 million PBMCs were isolated. Between the trimmed V and J ends, which lost 4 bases and 5 bases, there was a span of 11 bases. This CDR3 spans 13 amino acids. The germline gives CDR1 MNHEY, CDR2 SVGAGI. About this clonotype itself: Its target is not known.

A sample-barcoded 5' primer and a J-beta primer mix were used in a second PCR of roughly 6 to 11 cycles. Sequencing recovered at least 2.5 million CDR3-containing paired-end reads from each sample. TCRdb re-called the 5' RACE reads with MiXCR, one entry per CDR3 protein. The table records approximately 730,000 distinct CDR3 sequences, about 48% of them present only once. Sequenced: blood. The chain couples TRBV6-5 to TRBJ1-2; D perhaps matches TRBD1 (5 bases). The receptor's source is an elderly man in good health. CDR3 sequence reads: CASSLGGEYGYTF. The CDR3 nucleotides read TGTGCCAGCAGTTTGGGAGGGGAATATGGCTACACCTTC.